This T cell receptor (beta chain) appears in the sequencing data of a study of shared clonotypes between healthy human individuals (dated by TCRdb to the early 2020s). Regarding the complete study: A few men and two women, aged 18 to 49 years, made up the cohort. To estimate repertoire size and how much clonotypes are shared between individuals, the study performed deep sequencing of blood TCR repertoires from a few healthy adults. For each donor, three plates each were used for CD4 naive and CD4 memory, two plates were used for CD8 naive, and one plate was used for CD8 memory. Per donor, leukapheresis produced somewhere between about 0.94 and 9.5 billion PBMCs. To increase sequencing depth and limit assay-specific biases, different laboratories used diverse techniques to prepare libraries and sequence TCR repertoires. Overall study results and their limits: Naive subsets generally had larger estimated clonotype richness than memory subsets. Based on pairwise subsampling, the degree of clonotype sharing among donors was expected to be affected by sequencing depth. Rarefaction of sorted-subset datasets indicated incomplete sequencing despite the large sequencing depth. When a handful of donors were compared, the shared fraction of clonotypes was about 5.5% for naive CD4, 3% to 4% for naive CD8, more than 2% for memory CD4, and 0.4% for memory CD8. Compared with non-shared clonotypes, the clonotypes found in all four sorted-subset donors had higher generation probabilities. Only blood was sampled, and tissue TCR repertoires likely differ from those in blood. Because the study included a small number of donors, the genetic and exposure-history diversity represented was limited.

In regard to this clone: This receptor's antigen is unknown. No much larger clonotype is one base removed from it; base qualities were not supplied.

For the CD8 naive samples, CD45RO-negative cells were positively selected for CCR7, yielding a CD45RA+CCR7+ population from which TemRA cells were excluded. The donors were healthy, HIV-negative adults who had no recently reported acute infections or vaccinations. Every donor was a Caucasian adult living in Nashville, Tennessee, USA. Blood was collected by leukapheresis, and PBMCs were isolated by Ficoll-Histopaque density gradient centrifugation and then cryopreserved in liquid nitrogen vapor phase. Analytical flow cytometry was used to check the purity and quantity of every magnetically sorted T cell population. Genomic DNA was isolated from each sorted fraction and quantified by UV absorbance on a Nanodrop 2000c. Using the deep immunoSEQ assay, TCR CDR3 regions were amplified from genomic DNA by multiplex PCR. Extracted genomic DNA from each cell subset was distributed evenly across all wells of several immunoSEQ 96-well plates, and each plate was treated as a replicate. For sorted subsets, approximately 190 ng genomic DNA, equal to 30,000 to 35,000 T cell genomes, was loaded into each replicate PCR. Purified libraries were measured with a Qubit 3.0 fluorometer, size-checked on a Bioanalyzer 2100, and measured again with the KAPA Library Quantification kit. A separate single-read 150-cycle Illumina NextSeq 550 flow cell was used to sequence each immunoSEQ 96-well plate. The original pipeline was this. Because the immunoSEQ output held only junctional sequences and lacked quality scores, the filtering could not match the filtering applied to full-length reads. To assign V/J genes and CDR3, sequences were annotated using PyIR, a Python wrapper for IgBLAST v1.9, with IMGT germline references. Reads were removed for weak V/J assignments (E-value above 1e-6), missing CDR3, stop codons, out-of-frame junctions, or ambiguous translated residues. A V3J clonotype was defined by an identical inferred V gene, J gene, and CDR3 amino acid sequence. The percentage overlap between two repertoires was calculated by dividing the number of shared unique clonotypes by the size of the smaller repertoire. Richness of each repertoire was evaluated using RTK rarefaction, the Chao1 estimator, and Recon v2.1 estimates of unobserved clonotypes. Generation probabilities were computed with OLGA for all TCRbeta clonotypes obtained by the gDNA method from a handful of donors. TCRdb provides this immuneACCESS table in a form limited to in-frame rearrangements. Some clones are lacking; in checked studies, under half of them reflect an unresolved V gene, and why the rest are absent is not known. That table is the source of V, J and clone size, and D and trimming were worked out from the DNA. In all, the sample holds roughly 2 million clones, and approximately 95% of those were seen once. The ten largest account for about 1.1% of the sample.

CDR1 WSHSY and CDR2 SAAADI are derived from the germline V gene. The CDR3 numbers 15 residues from cysteine through phenylalanine. Of the read, only the CDR3 DNA is kept; its 45 bases are in frame from base 1. V is clipped by 1 base and J by 5 bases, and the sequence between their germline boundaries is 14 bases long. This TCR came from a man younger than 30 in good health. The V and J genes are TRBV10-2 and TRBJ2-5; the D gene is not confidently resolved. Sequenced sample: naive CD8+ T cells sorted from blood. The cell subset or site label of this sample denotes: CD45RA+CCR7+. The CDR3 corresponds to CASSEFNPPGETQYF. The DNA sequence reads TGCGCCAGCAGTGAGTTCAACCCCCCGGGCGAGACCCAGTACTTC.